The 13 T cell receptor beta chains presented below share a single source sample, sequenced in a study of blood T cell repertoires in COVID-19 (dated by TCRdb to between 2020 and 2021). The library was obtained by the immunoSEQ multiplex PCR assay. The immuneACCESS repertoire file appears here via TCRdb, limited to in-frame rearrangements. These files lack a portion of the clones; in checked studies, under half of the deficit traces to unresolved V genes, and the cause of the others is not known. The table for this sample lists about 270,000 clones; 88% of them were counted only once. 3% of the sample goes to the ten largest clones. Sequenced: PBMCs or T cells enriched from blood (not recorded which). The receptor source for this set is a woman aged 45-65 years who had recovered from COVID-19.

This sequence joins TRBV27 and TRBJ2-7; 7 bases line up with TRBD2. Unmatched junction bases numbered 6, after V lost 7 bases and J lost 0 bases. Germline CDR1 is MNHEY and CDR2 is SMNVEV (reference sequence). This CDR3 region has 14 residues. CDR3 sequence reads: CASKGLAASYEQYF. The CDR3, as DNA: TGTGCCAGCAAAGGGCTAGCGGCCTCCTACGAGCAGTACTTC.

CDR3 residues: CASSPAGGVSRSPLHF. The CDR3 region has the DNA TGTGCCAGCAGCCCCGCAGGGGGCGTAAGTCGATCACCCCTCCACTTT. This chain uses TRBV7-2 with TRBJ1-6, with 8 bases that match TRBD1. With 5 bases clipped from V and 10 bases from J, the junction kept 13 bases outside the gene matches. This CDR3 comprises 16 residues. Germline V gene sequence: CDR1 SGHTA, CDR2 FQGNSA.

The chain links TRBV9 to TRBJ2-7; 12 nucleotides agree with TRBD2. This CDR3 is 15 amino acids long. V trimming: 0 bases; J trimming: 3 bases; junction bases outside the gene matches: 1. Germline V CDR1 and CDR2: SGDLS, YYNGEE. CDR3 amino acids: CASSVGLAGVYEQYF. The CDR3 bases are TGTGCCAGCAGCGTAGGACTAGCGGGAGTCTACGAGCAGTACTTC.

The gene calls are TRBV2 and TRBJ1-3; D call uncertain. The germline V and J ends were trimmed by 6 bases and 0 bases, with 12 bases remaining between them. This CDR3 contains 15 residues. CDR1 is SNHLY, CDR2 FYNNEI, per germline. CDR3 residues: CASSDRGASGNTIYF. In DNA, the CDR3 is TGTGCCAGCAGCGACCGCGGAGCCTCTGGAAACACCATATATTTT.

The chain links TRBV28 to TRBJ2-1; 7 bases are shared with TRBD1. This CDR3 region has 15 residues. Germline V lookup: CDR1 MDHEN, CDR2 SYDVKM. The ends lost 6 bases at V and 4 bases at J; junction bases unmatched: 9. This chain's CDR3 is CASRRRVDRYNEQFF. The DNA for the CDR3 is TGTGCCAGCAGACGCAGGGTGGACAGGTACAATGAGCAGTTCTTC.

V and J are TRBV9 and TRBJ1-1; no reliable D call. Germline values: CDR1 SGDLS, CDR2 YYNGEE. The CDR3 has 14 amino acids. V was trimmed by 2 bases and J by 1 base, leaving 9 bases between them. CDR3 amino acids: CASSVRFENTEAFF. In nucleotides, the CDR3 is TGTGCCAGCAGCGTGCGCTTCGAGAACACTGAAGCTTTCTTT.

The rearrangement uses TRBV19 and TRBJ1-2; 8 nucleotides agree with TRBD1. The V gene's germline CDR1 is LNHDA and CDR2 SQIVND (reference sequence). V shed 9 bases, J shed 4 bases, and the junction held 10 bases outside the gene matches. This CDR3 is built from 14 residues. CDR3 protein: CASGGTGGTYGYTF. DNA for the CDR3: TGTGCCAGCGGGGGGACAGGTGGTACCTATGGCTACACCTTC.

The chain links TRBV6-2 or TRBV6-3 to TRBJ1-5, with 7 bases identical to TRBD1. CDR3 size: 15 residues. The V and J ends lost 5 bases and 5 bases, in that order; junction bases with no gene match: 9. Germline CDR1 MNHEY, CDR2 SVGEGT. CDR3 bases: TGTGCCAGCAGTAAGGGGGCGGGGATCGATCAGCCCCAGCATTTT. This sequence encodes CASSKGAGIDQPQHF.

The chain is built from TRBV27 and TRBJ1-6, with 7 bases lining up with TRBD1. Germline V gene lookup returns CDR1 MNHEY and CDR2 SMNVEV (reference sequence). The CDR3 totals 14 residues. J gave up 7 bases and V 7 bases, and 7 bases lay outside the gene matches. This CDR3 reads CASTRQGDNSPLHF. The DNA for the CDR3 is TGTGCCAGCACTAGACAGGGTGACAATTCACCCCTCCACTTT.

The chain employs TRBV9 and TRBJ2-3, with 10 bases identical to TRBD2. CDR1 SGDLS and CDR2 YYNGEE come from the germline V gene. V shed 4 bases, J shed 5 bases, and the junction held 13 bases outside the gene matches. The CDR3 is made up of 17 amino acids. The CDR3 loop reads CASSFDWASGSGDTQYF. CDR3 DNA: TGTGCCAGCAGCTTCGATTGGGCTAGCGGGAGCGGAGATACGCAGTATTTT.

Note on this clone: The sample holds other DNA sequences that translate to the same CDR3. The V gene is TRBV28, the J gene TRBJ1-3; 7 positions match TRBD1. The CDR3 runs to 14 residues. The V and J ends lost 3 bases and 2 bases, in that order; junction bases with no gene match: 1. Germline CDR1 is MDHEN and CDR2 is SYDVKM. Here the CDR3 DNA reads TGTGCCAGCAGTTTGCAGGGGGCTGGAAACACCATATATTTT. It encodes CASSLQGAGNTIYF.

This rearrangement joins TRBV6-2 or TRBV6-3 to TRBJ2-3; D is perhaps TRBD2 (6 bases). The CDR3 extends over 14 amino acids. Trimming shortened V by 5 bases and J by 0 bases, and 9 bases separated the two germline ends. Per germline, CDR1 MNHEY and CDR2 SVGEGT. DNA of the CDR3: TGTGCCAGCAGTATCGGGACTAGCACAGATACGCAGTATTTT. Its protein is CASSIGTSTDTQYF.

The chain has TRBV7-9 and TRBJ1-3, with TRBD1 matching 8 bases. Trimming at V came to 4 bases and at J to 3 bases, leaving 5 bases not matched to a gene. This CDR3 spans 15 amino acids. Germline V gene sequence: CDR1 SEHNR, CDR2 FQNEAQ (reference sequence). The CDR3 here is CASSSVDRGGNTIYF. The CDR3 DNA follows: TGTGCCAGCAGCTCCGTAGACAGGGGTGGAAACACCATATATTTT.